This T cell receptor beta chain was obtained from a study of T-cell reconstitution after alpha-beta-depleted transplantation in children. This clonotype was detected ten times or more. Germline lookup yields CDR1 SGHTA and CDR2 FQGNSA. V lost 1 base and J 5 bases, leaving 3 bases between the germline ends. This CDR3 has 12 amino acids. This sample's TCRbeta library carried unique molecular identifier barcodes. TCRdb re-derived calls from the PCR reads in MiXCR, one entry per CDR3 protein. The sample holds approximately 400,000 distinct CDR3 sequences, roughly 10% seen once. V is TRBV7-2 and J is TRBJ1-5; D ambiguous. Material: PBMCs from the stem cell graft donor, obtained from the stem cell graft. This receptor was identified in a human donor who donated a stem cell graft to a child with acute myeloid leukemia. CDR3 coding DNA: TGTGCCAGCAGCTTAGAAGATCAGCCCCAGCATTTT. Amino acid sequence: CASSLEDQPQHF.